The clone carrying this T cell receptor (beta chain) has just a few counts. Possible read error: a much larger clone is one base away. These data originate in a study of T cell repertoires in cytomegalovirus infection. V was clipped by 4 bases and J by 6 bases; unmatched bases: 6. The CDR3 consists of 14 residues. CDR1 SGHAT and CDR2 FQNNGV come from the germline V gene. One entry per CDR3 protein, called by TCRdb with MiXCR from the reads. The sample lists fewer than 550,000 distinct CDR3 sequences, approximately 15% occurring once. Sequencing input: CD8+ T cells from PBMCs. The sequence came from a human donor in good health (CMV status not recorded). Some clones in this sample may be carry-over from other donors' samples. V is TRBV11-2 and J is TRBJ1-1; 9 bases agree with TRBD1. Written as DNA, the CDR3 is TGTGCCAGCAGCTACGGACAGGGGATCGCTGAAGCTTTCTTT. Translation gives CASSYGQGIAEAFF.